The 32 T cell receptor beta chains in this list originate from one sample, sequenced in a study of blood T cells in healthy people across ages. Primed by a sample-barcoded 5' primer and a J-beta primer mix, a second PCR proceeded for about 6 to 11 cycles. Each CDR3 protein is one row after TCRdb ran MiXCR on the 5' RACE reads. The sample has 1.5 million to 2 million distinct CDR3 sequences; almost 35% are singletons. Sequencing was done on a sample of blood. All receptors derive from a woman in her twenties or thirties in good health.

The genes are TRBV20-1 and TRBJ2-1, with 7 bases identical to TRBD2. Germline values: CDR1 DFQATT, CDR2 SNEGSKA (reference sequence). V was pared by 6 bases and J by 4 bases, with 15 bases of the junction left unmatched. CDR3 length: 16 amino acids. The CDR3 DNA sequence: TGCAGTGCCTTATCTCCTAGCGGAGACAGTTACAATGAGCAGTTCTTC. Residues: CSALSPSGDSYNEQFF.

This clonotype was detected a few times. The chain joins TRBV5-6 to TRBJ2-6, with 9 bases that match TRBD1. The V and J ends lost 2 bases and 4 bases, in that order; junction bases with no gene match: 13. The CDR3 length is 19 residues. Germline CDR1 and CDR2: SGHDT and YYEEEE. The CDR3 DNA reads TGTGCCAGCAGCTTTCGACAGGGGGTTGCTACGTGGGGGGCCAACGTCCTGACTTTC. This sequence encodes CASSFRQGVATWGANVLTF.

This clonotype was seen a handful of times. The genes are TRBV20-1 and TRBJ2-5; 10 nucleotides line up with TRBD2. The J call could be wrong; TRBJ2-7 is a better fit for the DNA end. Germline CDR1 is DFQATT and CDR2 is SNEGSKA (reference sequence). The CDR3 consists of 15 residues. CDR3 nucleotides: TGCAGTGCTAGGTCCTTGGCTAGCGGGAGTCACGAGCAGTACTTC. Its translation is CSARSLASGSHEQYF.

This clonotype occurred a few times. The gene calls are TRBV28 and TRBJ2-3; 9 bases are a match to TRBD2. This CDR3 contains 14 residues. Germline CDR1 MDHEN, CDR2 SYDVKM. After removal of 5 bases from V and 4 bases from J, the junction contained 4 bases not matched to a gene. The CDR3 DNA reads TGTGCCAGCAGTAGGACTAGCGTCCCAGATACGCAGTATTTT. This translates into CASSRTSVPDTQYF.

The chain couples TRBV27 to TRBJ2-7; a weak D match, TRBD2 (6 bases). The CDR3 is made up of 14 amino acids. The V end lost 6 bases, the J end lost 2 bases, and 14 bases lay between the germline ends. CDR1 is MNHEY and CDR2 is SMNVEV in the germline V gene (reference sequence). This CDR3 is CASSRPGSTYEQYF. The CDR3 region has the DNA TGTGCCAGCAGCCGGCCCGGGAGTACCTACGAGCAGTACTTC.

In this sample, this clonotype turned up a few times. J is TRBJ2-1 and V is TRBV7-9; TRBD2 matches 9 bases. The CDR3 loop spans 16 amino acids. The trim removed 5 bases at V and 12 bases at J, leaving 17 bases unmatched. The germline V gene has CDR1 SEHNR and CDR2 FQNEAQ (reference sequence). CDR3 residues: CASSPRASGALPSQFF. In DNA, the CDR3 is TGTGCCAGCAGCCCTCGGGCTAGCGGGGCCCTCCCGTCGCAGTTCTTC.

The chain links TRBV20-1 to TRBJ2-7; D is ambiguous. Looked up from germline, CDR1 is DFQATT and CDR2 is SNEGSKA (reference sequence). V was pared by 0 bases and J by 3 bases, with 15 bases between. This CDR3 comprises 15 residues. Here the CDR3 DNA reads TGCAGTGCTAGAGATAGGCTCGCAGCGATCTACGAGCAGTACTTC. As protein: CSARDRLAAIYEQYF.

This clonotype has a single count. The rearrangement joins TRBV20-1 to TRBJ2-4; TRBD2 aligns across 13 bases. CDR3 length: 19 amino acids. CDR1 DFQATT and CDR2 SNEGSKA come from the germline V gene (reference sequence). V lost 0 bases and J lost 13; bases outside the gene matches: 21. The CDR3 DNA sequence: TGCAGTGCTAGAGACTCCTCCAGGACTAGCGGGGGTCTCGCCTACGGGCAGTACTTC. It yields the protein CSARDSSRTSGGLAYGQYF.

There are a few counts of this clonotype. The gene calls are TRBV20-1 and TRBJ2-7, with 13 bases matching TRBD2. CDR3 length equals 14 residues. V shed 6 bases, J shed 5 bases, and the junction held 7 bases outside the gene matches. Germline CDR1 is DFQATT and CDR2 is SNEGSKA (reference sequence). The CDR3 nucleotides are TGCAGTGCCCTACGGACTAGCGGGAGACACGAGCAGTACTTC. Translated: CSALRTSGRHEQYF.

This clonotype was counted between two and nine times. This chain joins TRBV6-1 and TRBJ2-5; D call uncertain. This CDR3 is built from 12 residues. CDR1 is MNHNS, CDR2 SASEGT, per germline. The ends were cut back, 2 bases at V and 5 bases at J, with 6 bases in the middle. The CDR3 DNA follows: TGTGCCAGCAGTGAATATCTGGAGACCCAGTACTTC. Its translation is CASSEYLETQYF.

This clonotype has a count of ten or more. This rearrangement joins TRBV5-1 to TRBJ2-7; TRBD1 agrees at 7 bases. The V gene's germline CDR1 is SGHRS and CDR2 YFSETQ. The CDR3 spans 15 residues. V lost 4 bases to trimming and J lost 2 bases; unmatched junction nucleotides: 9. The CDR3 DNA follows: TGCGCCAGCAGCGAGAATACAGGGGCCCCCTACGAGCAGTACTTC. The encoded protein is CASSENTGAPYEQYF.

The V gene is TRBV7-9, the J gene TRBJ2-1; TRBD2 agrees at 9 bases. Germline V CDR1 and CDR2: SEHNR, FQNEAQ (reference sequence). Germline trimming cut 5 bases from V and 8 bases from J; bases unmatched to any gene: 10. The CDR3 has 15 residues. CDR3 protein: CASSPPGSGGYEQFF. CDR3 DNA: TGTGCCAGCAGCCCCCCGGGTAGCGGGGGCTATGAGCAGTTCTTC. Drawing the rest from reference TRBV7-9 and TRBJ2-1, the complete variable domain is DTGVSQNPRHKITKRGQNVTFRCDPISEHNRLYWYRQTLGQGPEFLTYFQNEAQLEKSRLLSDRFSAERPKGSFSTLEIQRTEQGDSAMYLCASSPPGSGGYEQFFGPGTRLTVL.

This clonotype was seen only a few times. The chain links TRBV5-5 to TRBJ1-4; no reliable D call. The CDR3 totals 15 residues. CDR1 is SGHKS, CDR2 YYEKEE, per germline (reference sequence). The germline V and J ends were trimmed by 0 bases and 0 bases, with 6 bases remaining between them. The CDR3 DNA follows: TGTGCCAGCAGCTTGGACATTTCAACTAATGAAAAACTGTTTTTT. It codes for CASSLDISTNEKLFF.

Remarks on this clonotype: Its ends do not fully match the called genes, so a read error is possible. The CDR3 nucleotides read TGTGCCAGCAGCCCAGGACTAGCGGGGGCTGAGCGGTTCTTC. Translation: CASSPGLAGAERFF. V and J are TRBV7-2 and TRBJ2-1, with 13 bases aligning to TRBD2. Germline V CDR1 and CDR2: SGHTA, FQGNSA. The CDR3 has 14 residues.

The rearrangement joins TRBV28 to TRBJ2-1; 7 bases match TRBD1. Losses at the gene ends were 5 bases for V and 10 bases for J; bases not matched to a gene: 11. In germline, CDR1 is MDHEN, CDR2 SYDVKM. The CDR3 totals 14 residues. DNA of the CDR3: TGTGCCAGCAGTCCCAGGGACAGACTACGAGAGCAGTTCTTC. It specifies CASSPRDRLREQFF.

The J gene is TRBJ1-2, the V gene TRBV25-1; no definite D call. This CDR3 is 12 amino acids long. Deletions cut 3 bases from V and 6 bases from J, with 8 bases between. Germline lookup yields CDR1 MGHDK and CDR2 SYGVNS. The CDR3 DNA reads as TGTGCCAGCAGTGATTGGGCGAATGGCTACACCTTC. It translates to CASSDWANGYTF.

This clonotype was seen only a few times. CDR3 in DNA: TGCAGCGTTGTTGCGAGCGGGGTTCAAGAGACCCAGTACTTC. This translates into CSVVASGVQETQYF. The chain joins TRBV29-1 to TRBJ2-5, with 7 bases fitting TRBD2. The CDR3 has 14 amino acids. V lost 4 bases to trimming and J lost 2 bases; unmatched junction nucleotides: 7. CDR1 and CDR2 (germline): SQVTM, ANQGSEA.

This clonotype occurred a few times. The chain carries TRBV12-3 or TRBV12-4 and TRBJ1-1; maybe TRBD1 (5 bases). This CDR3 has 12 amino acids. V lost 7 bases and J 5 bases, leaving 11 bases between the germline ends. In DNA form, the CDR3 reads TGTGCCAGCACCCCCGGGGGAACTGAAGCTTTCTTT. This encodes CASTPGGTEAFF.

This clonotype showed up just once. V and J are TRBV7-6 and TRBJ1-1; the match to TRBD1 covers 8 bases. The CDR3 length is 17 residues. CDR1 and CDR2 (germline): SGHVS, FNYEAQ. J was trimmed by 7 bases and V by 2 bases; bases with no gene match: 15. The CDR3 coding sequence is TGTGCCAGCAGCTTATGGGCGGCAGGGGGCGGATTGGGTGAAGCTTTCTTT. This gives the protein CASSLWAAGGGLGEAFF.

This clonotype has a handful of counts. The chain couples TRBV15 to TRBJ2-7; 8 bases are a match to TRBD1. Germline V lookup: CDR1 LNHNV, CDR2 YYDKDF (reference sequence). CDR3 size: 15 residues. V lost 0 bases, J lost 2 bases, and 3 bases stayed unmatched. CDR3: CATSRDRTGTYEQYF. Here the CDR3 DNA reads TGTGCCACCAGCAGAGATCGGACAGGGACCTACGAGCAGTACTTC.

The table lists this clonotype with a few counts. The CDR3 nucleotides read TGTGCCAGCACCAGATGGACAGGGTACGAGCAGTACTTC. The encoded protein is CASTRWTGYEQYF. The chain joins TRBV21-1 to TRBJ2-7; TRBD1 was called by the table and not checked on the DNA. TRBV21-1 has pseudogene status. This CDR3 contains 13 residues.

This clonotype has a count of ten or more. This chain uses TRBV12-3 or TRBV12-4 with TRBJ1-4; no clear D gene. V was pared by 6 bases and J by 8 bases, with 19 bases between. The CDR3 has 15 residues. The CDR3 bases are TGTGCCAGCAGCCTTAGACAAAACCAACCAGAAAAACTGTTTTTT. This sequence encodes CASSLRQNQPEKLFF.

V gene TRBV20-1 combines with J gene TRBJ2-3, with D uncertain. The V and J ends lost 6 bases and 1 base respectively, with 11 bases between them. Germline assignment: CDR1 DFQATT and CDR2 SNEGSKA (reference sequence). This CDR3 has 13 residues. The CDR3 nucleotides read TGCAGTGCATTATGGATACGCACAGATACGCAGTATTTT. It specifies CSALWIRTDTQYF.

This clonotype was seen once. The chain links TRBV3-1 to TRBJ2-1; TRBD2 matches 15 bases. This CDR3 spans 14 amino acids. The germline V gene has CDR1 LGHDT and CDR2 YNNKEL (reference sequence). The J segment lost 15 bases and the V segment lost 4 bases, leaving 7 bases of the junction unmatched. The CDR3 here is CASSPGLAGGGSFF. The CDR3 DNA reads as TGTGCCAGCAGCCCGGGACTAGCGGGAGGCGGGTCGTTCTTC.

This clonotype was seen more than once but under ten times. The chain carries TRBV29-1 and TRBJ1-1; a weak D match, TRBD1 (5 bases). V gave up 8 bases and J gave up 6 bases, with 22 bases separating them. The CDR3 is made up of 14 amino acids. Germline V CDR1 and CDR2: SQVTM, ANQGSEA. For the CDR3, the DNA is TGCAGCTCTGGGGGAGGGCAGGCAGGATCTGAAGCTTTCTTT. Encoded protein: CSSGGGQAGSEAFF.

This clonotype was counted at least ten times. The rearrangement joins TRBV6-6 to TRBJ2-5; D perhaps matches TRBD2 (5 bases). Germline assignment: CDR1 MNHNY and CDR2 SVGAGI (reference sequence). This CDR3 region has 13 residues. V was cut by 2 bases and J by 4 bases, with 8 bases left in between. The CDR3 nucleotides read TGTGCCAGCAGTTACACTAGGGCAGAGACCCAGTACTTC. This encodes CASSYTRAETQYF.

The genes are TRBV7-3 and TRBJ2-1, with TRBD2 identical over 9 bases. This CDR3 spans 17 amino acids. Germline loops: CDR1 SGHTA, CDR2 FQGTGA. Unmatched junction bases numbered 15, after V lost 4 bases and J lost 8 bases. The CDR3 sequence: CASSSGRVAGAWDEQFF. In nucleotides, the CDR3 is TGTGCCAGCAGCTCGGGACGCGTAGCGGGAGCGTGGGATGAGCAGTTCTTC.

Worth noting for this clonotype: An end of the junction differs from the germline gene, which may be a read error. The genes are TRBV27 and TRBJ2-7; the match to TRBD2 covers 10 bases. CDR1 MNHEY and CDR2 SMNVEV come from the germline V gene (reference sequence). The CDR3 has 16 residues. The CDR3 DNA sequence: TGTGCCAGCAGTAAACTAGCGGGGAAGATTCCCTACGGGCAGTACTTC. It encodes CASSKLAGKIPYGQYF.

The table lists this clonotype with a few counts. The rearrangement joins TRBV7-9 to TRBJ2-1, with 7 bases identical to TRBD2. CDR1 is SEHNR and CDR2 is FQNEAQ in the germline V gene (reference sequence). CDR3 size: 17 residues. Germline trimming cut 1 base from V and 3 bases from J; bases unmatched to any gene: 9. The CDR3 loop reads CASSLGRRGVGYNEQFF. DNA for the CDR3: TGTGCCAGCAGCTTAGGGCGCCGGGGGGTAGGCTACAATGAGCAGTTCTTC.

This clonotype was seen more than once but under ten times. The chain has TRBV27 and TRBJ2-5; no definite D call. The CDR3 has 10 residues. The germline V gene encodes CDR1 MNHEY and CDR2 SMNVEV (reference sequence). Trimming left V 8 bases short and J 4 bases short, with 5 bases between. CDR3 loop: CASLAETQYF. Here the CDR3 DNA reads TGTGCCAGCTTAGCAGAGACCCAGTACTTC.

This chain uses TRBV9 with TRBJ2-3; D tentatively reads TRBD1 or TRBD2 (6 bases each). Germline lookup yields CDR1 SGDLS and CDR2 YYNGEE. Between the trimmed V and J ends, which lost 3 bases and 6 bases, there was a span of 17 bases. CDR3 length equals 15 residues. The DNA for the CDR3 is TGTGCCAGCAGCGGGGGGGCCCAACCGAAGGATACGCAGTATTTT. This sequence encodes CASSGGAQPKDTQYF.

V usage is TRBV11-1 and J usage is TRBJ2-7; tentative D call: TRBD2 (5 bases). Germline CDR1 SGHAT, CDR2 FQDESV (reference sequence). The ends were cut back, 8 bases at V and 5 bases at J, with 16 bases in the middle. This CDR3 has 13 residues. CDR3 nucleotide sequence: TGTGCCAGCGAACAGATCCCCGGGGACGAGCAGTACTTC. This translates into CASEQIPGDEQYF.